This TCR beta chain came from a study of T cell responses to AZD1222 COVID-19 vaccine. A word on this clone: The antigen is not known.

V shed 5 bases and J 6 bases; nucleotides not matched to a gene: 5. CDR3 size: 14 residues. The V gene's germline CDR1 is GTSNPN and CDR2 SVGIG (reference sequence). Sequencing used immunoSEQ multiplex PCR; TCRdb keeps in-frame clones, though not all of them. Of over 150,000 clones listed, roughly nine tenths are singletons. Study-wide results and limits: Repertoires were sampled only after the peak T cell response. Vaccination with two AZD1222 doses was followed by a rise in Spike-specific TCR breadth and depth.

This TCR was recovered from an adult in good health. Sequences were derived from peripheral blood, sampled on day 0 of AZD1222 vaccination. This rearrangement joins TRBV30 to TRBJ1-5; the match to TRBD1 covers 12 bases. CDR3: CAWGTGGLSQPQHF. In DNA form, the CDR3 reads TGTGCCTGGGGGACAGGGGGCCTAAGTCAGCCCCAGCATTTT.